This T cell receptor beta chain was sequenced for a study of control samples from healthy donors and cancer patients. TCRdb's table, derived via immunoSEQ multiplex PCR, lists solely in-frame clones and lacks some. Of tens of thousands of clones listed, roughly 83% are singletons. CDR3 length: 12 amino acids. Trimming took 1 base from V and 7 from J, leaving 7 bases between them. The germline V gene has CDR1 LNHDA and CDR2 SQIVND (reference sequence). This clone was observed a few times. This receptor was obtained from a man aged 55 to 69 in good health. The chain combines TRBV19 with TRBJ1-1; the D gene is possibly TRBD1 (5 bases). Sequencing input: blood. The CDR3 sequence is CASSIARDEAFF. In DNA, the CDR3 is TGTGCCAGTAGTATAGCCAGGGATGAAGCTTTCTTT.